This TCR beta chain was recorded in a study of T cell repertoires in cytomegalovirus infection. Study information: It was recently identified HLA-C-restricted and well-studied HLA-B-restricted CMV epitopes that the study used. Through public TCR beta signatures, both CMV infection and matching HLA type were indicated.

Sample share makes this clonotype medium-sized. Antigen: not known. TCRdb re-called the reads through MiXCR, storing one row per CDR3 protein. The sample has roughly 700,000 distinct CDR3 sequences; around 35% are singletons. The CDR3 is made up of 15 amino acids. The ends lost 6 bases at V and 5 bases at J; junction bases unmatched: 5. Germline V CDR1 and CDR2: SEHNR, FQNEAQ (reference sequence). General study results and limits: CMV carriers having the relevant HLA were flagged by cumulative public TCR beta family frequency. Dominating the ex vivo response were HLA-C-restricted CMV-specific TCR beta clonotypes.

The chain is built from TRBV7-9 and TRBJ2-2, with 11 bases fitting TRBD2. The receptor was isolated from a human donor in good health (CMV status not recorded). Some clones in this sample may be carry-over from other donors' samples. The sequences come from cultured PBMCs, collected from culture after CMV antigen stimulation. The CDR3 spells CASSPTSGRTGELFF. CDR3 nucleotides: TGTGCCAGCAGTCCTACTAGCGGGAGAACCGGGGAGCTGTTTTTT. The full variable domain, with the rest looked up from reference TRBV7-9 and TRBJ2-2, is DTGVSQNPRHKITKRGQNVTFRCDPISEHNRLYWYRQTLGQGPEFLTYFQNEAQLEKSRLLSDRFSAERPKGSFSTLEIQRTEQGDSAMYLCASSPTSGRTGELFFGEGSRLTVL.